The 32 T cell receptor beta chains below were found in one sample sequenced in a study of long-term antiretroviral therapy in people with HIV. They ran version v3.0 of the immunoSEQ assay at survey level. The repertoire was sequenced with immunoSEQ multiplex PCR; TCRdb's copy has only in-frame clones and lacks some. Counted here are fewer than 40,000 clones, roughly three quarters occurring once; the ten biggest clones make up approximately 8%. The source was unsorted PBMCs, collected 3.1 years after starting antiretroviral therapy. The receptors shown here come from a woman in her 50s with HIV.

The chain employs TRBV19 and TRBJ1-6; a possible D gene is TRBD1 (5 bases). The CDR3 runs 15 residues. V was cut by 2 bases and J by 8 bases, with 13 bases left in between. CDR1 and CDR2 from the germline V gene are LNHDA and SQIVND (reference sequence). The CDR3 region has the DNA TGTGCCAGTAGTATAAGTACAGGAATGGATTCACCCCTCCACTTT. Translation: CASSISTGMDSPLHF.

V usage is TRBV5-4 and J usage is TRBJ2-7; TRBD1 matches at 7 bases. Germline V lookup: CDR1 SGHNT, CDR2 YYREEE (reference sequence). J lost 2 bases, V lost 5 bases, and 10 bases had no gene match. The CDR3 loop spans 15 amino acids. In nucleotides, the CDR3 is TGTGCCAGCAGGGGATCCGGGACAGTCCCCTACGAGCAGTACTTC. This encodes CASRGSGTVPYEQYF.

The chain is built from TRBV28 and TRBJ1-3, with D uncertain. This CDR3 contains 13 residues. V was shortened by 3 bases and J by 4 bases, with 7 bases between the two germline ends. CDR1 is MDHEN and CDR2 is SYDVKM in the germline V gene. CDR3 protein: CASSLYGGNTIYF. In DNA, the CDR3 is TGTGCCAGCAGTTTGTATGGGGGAAACACCATATATTTT.

This chain joins TRBV4-1 and TRBJ1-3; 8 bases are shared with TRBD1. CDR3 length: 17 residues. V shed 1 base, J shed 1 base, and the junction held 6 bases outside the gene matches. Germline-derived CDR1 and CDR2 are MGHRA and YSYEKL. CDR3 nucleotides: TGCGCCAGCAGCCAAGCAAGGACAGGGAGGTCTGGAAACACCATATATTTT. This gives the protein CASSQARTGRSGNTIYF.

The chain carries TRBV6-5 and TRBJ2-2; D unclear. Germline CDR1 reads MNHEY; CDR2 reads SVGAGI. Trimming removed 5 bases at V and 6 bases at J, with 10 bases between. CDR3 size: 13 residues. CDR3 nucleotide sequence: TGTGCCAGCAGTCGCGCCAATGCCGGGGAGCTGTTTTTT. Protein sequence: CASSRANAGELFF.

This clone was seen more than once but under ten times. This chain uses TRBV6-5 with TRBJ1-1, with 7 bases matching TRBD1. With V trimmed by 0 bases and J by 0 bases, 4 bases remained unmatched. CDR3 length equals 16 residues. The germline gives CDR1 MNHEY, CDR2 SVGAGI. CDR3 amino acids: CASSYSGTVLNTEAFF. CDR3 nucleotide sequence: TGTGCCAGCAGTTACTCGGGGACAGTTCTGAACACTGAAGCTTTCTTT.

The genes are TRBV19 and TRBJ2-1, with D unclear. The CDR3 length is 14 residues. V gave up 5 bases and J gave up 8 bases, with 16 bases separating them. Germline V gives CDR1 LNHDA, CDR2 SQIVND (reference sequence). The CDR3 is CASSWFPVSDEQFF. The CDR3 region has the DNA TGTGCCAGTAGTTGGTTTCCTGTGAGCGATGAGCAGTTCTTC.

The V and J genes are TRBV5-1 and TRBJ1-6; TRBD1 might be the D (6 bases). The CDR3 has 17 residues. Trimming cost V 1 base and J 0 bases, with 11 bases left between them. Germline lookup yields CDR1 SGHRS and CDR2 YFSETQ. CDR3 sequence (DNA): TGCGCCAGCAGCTTGTCGCCAGGGGACTCCTATAATTCACCCCTCCACTTT. It translates to CASSLSPGDSYNSPLHF.

The V and J genes are TRBV18 and TRBJ2-7; 7 bases line up with TRBD1. Germline assignment: CDR1 KGHSH and CDR2 LQKENI. The trim removed 4 bases at V and 4 bases at J, leaving 7 bases unmatched. The CDR3 is made up of 14 amino acids. CDR3 DNA sequence: TGTGCCAGCTCACTGAGACAGGGCGGGTACGAGCAGTACTTC. Amino acids: CASSLRQGGYEQYF.

The chain combines TRBV5-3 with TRBJ1-6, with D possibly TRBD1 on 5 matching bases. TRBV5-3 is marked as an open reading frame, function uncertain. The germline V and J ends were trimmed by 10 bases and 0 bases, with 20 bases remaining between them. The CDR3 covers 17 residues. In DNA, the CDR3 is TGTGCCGGGGGGGGGTTATCGACGAGCTCCTATAATTCACCCCTCCACTTT. Protein: CAGGGLSTSSYNSPLHF.

This clone has a handful of counts. The rearrangement uses TRBV14 and TRBJ2-1, with 7 bases that match TRBD2. This CDR3 comprises 13 residues. V trimming: 0 bases; J trimming: 9 bases; junction bases outside the gene matches: 2. Germline assignment: CDR1 SGHDN and CDR2 FVKESK. CDR3 DNA: TGTGCCAGCAGCCAAGACGGGGGGATTGAGCAGTTCTTC. This gives the protein CASSQDGGIEQFF.

This clone showed up just a few times. The chain carries TRBV9 and TRBJ2-2; D call uncertain. V was clipped by 2 bases and J by 5 bases, with 10 bases between them. CDR1 and CDR2 (germline): SGDLS, YYNGEE. This CDR3 spans 14 amino acids. The CDR3 region is CASSVSPGTGELFF. The CDR3 DNA reads TGTGCCAGCAGCGTGTCCCCAGGAACCGGGGAGCTGTTTTTT. The whole variable domain, remainder taken from reference TRBV9 and TRBJ2-2, is DSGVTQTPKHLITATGQRVTLRCSPRSGDLSVYWYQQSLDQGLQFLIQYYNGEERAKGNILERFSAQQFPDLHSELNLSSLELGDSALYFCASSVSPGTGELFFGEGSRLTVL.

The gene calls are TRBV25-1 and TRBJ1-2; 7 nucleotides agree with TRBD1. CDR3 length: 15 residues. Trimming cost V 4 bases and J 2 bases; bases outside gene matches: 7. CDR1 is MGHDK and CDR2 is SYGVNS in the germline V gene. CDR3 nucleotides: TGTGCCAGCAGTGTTTCCAGGGGGTACAACTATGGCTACACCTTC. Its protein product is CASSVSRGYNYGYTF.

The rearrangement uses TRBV10-3 and TRBJ2-5, with 12 bases fitting TRBD2. From germline, CDR1 is ENHRY and CDR2 SYGVKD. V shed 4 bases and J 0 bases; nucleotides not matched to a gene: 15. The CDR3 has 20 residues. In DNA form, the CDR3 reads TGTGCCATCAGTGGGACTAGCGGGGACGCTCGGAATGATAACCAAGAGACCCAGTACTTC. Its protein is CAISGTSGDARNDNQETQYF.

This chain links TRBV7-9 with TRBJ2-3; D not certain. V was clipped by 10 bases and J by 4 bases, with 12 bases between them. The germline V gene encodes CDR1 SEHNR and CDR2 FQNEAQ (reference sequence). The CDR3 extends over 12 amino acids. DNA for the CDR3: TGTGCCACCCTCACCCCCCCAGATACGCAGTATTTT. Protein product: CATLTPPDTQYF.

This chain joins TRBV28 and TRBJ2-3; the D is unclear. This CDR3 is built from 11 residues. CDR1 and CDR2 from the germline V gene are MDHEN and SYDVKM. The V and J ends lost 5 bases and 2 bases respectively, with 2 bases between them. CDR3 sequence: CASSVTDTQYF. CDR3 bases: TGTGCCAGCAGTGTCACAGATACGCAGTATTTT. Full variable domain (remainder filled in from reference TRBV28 and TRBJ2-3): DVKVTQSSRYLVKRTGEKVFLECVQDMDHENMFWYRQDPGLGLRLIYFSYDVKMKEKGDIPEGYSVSREKKERFSLILESASTNQTSMYLCASSVTDTQYFGPGTRLTVL.

The chain employs TRBV5-1 and TRBJ2-5; the D gene is possibly TRBD2 (6 bases). Trimming removed 4 bases at V and 3 bases at J, with 10 bases between. The CDR3 runs 13 residues. Germline V lookup: CDR1 SGHRS, CDR2 YFSETQ. CDR3 residues: CASSNLAKETQYF. The CDR3 DNA follows: TGCGCCAGCAGCAACCTAGCGAAAGAGACCCAGTACTTC.

The V gene is TRBV14, the J gene TRBJ1-4, with D tentatively TRBD1 (6 bases). Germline V CDR1 and CDR2: SGHDN, FVKESK. The CDR3 length is 13 residues. V was cut by 8 bases and J by 2 bases, with 9 bases left in between. The CDR3: CASARGTNEKLFF. The CDR3 DNA reads TGTGCCAGCGCAAGGGGGACTAATGAAAAACTGTTTTTT. Full variable domain (rest looked up from reference TRBV14 and TRBJ1-4): EAGVTQFPSHSVIEKGQTVTLRCDPISGHDNLYWYRRVMGKEIKFLLHFVKESKQDESGMPNNRFLAERTGGTYSTLKVQPAELEDSGVYFCASARGTNEKLFFGSGTQLSVL.

The rearrangement joins TRBV30 to TRBJ2-1; D is uncertain. Germline V gene lookup returns CDR1 GTSNPN and CDR2 SVGIG (reference sequence). This CDR3 is 13 amino acids long. V was shortened by 0 bases and J by 12 bases, with 15 bases between the two germline ends. CDR3 coding DNA: TGTGCCTGGAGTGTACAGCGTATCCTCCGGCAGTTCTTC. Residues: CAWSVQRILRQFF.

This clone turned up a few times. V and J are TRBV18 and TRBJ2-3; no reliable D call. CDR3 size: 14 residues. V dropped 3 bases and J dropped 2 bases, with 9 bases sitting between them. Germline CDR1 and CDR2: KGHSH and LQKENI. The CDR3 is CASSPTGDTDTQYF. Here the CDR3 DNA reads TGTGCCAGCTCACCCACCGGAGACACAGATACGCAGTATTTT.

This chain connects TRBV6-5 to TRBJ1-1; D gene ambiguous. CDR1 and CDR2 (germline): MNHEY, SVGAGI. V lost 5 bases to trimming and J lost 2 bases, with 9 bases between them. The CDR3 contains 13 residues. The CDR3, as DNA: TGTGCCAGCAGTGACGGGCTAAACACTGAAGCTTTCTTT. It is translated as CASSDGLNTEAFF.

The rearrangement uses TRBV5-8 and TRBJ1-6; 8 nucleotides match TRBD1. This CDR3 region has 18 residues. Trimming at V came to 4 bases and at J to 0 bases, leaving 9 bases not matched to a gene. Germline loops: CDR1 SGHTS, CDR2 YDEGEE. The CDR3 loop is CASSPWTGSYSYNSPLHF. In DNA, the CDR3 is TGTGCCAGCAGCCCTTGGACAGGGTCCTACTCCTATAATTCACCCCTCCACTTT.

CDR3 protein: CSVAPSGGYTF. In nucleotides, the CDR3 is TGCAGCGTTGCTCCCTCGGGTGGCTACACCTTC. The chain uses TRBV29-1 and TRBJ1-2; D unresolved. V gave up 4 bases and J gave up 7 bases, with 10 bases separating them. This CDR3 is 11 amino acids long. Germline V gene lookup returns CDR1 SQVTM and CDR2 ANQGSEA.

The chain recombines TRBV7-7 with TRBJ2-2, with 10 positions matching TRBD2. The germline V gene has CDR1 SSHAT and CDR2 FNYEAQ (reference sequence). Germline trimming cut 5 bases from V and 6 bases from J; bases unmatched to any gene: 6. This CDR3 has 15 amino acids. The CDR3 protein is CASSPTSGAPGELFF. Here the CDR3 DNA reads TGTGCCAGCAGCCCCACTAGCGGGGCCCCCGGGGAGCTGTTTTTT.

This rearrangement joins TRBV9 to TRBJ1-2, with a possible D match to TRBD1 (6 bases). With 1 base removed from V and 1 base from J, the gap between germline ends came to 8 bases. Germline CDR1 and CDR2: SGDLS and YYNGEE. There are 14 residues in the CDR3. The CDR3, as DNA: TGTGCCAGCAGCGTAAGGGGGAGTAACTATGGCTACACCTTC. It translates to CASSVRGSNYGYTF.

Written as DNA, the CDR3 is TGTGCCTGGAGTGTACAGGAGAACACTGAAGCTTTCTTT. It translates to CAWSVQENTEAFF. This chain uses TRBV30 with TRBJ1-1; D is possibly TRBD1 (5 bases). The CDR3 loop spans 13 amino acids. V shed 0 bases and J shed 1 base, with 6 bases lying between them. Germline CDR1 GTSNPN, CDR2 SVGIG (reference sequence).

This chain links TRBV15 with TRBJ2-2, with D perhaps TRBD1 or TRBD2 (5 bases each). Per germline, CDR1 LNHNV and CDR2 YYDKDF (reference sequence). The CDR3 spans 11 residues. Trimming removed 5 bases from V and 8 bases from J, with 6 bases in between. CDR3 protein: CATSGGGELFF. For the CDR3, the DNA is TGTGCCACCAGCGGGGGTGGGGAGCTGTTTTTT. The full variable domain, its missing parts supplied by reference TRBV15 and TRBJ2-2, is DAMVIQNPRYQVTQFGKPVTLSCSQTLNHNVMYWYQQKSSQAPKLLFHYYDKDFNNEADTPDNFQSRRPNTSFCFLDIRSPGLGDTAMYLCATSGGGELFFGEGSRLTVL.

This chain uses TRBV7-3 with TRBJ2-5; 10 bases map to TRBD1. This CDR3 is 17 amino acids long. The V gene's germline CDR1 is SGHTA and CDR2 FQGTGA. The J segment lost 1 base and the V segment lost 5 bases, leaving 10 bases of the junction unmatched. In DNA form, the CDR3 reads TGTGCCAGCAGCCTTTTTCGGGACAGGGGCCTCCAAGAGACCCAGTACTTC. This encodes CASSLFRDRGLQETQYF.

This clone appeared a few times. The CDR3 DNA reads TGTGCTAGTGCCGCCATTGGGGGGACCTCGGCCCAGCATTTT. Translation gives CASAAIGGTSAQHF. This rearrangement joins TRBV12-5 to TRBJ1-5; D is possibly TRBD1 (5 bases). The V gene lost 7 bases and the J gene lost 11 bases, with 21 bases spanning the gap. The germline V gene encodes CDR1 LGHNT and CDR2 FRNRAP. This CDR3 has 14 amino acids.

The DNA of the CDR3 is TGTGCCAGTAGTATCAGCGGCGGTGAAGATACGCAGTATTTT. Its protein product is CASSISGGEDTQYF. V and J are TRBV19 and TRBJ2-3, with D maybe TRBD2 (5 bases). The germline CDR1 and CDR2 sequences are LNHDA and SQIVND (reference sequence). This CDR3 contains 14 residues. The V and J ends lost 3 bases and 5 bases respectively, with 12 bases between them. Variable domain in full (rest from reference TRBV19 and TRBJ2-3): DGGITQSPKYLFRKEGQNVTLSCEQNLNHDAMYWYRQDPGQGLRLIYYSQIVNDFQKGDIAEGYSVSREKKESFPLTVTSAQKNPTAFYLCASSISGGEDTQYFGPGTRLTVL.

This sequence joins TRBV2 and TRBJ1-1; D is unresolved. This CDR3 is built from 13 residues. Germline CDR1 and CDR2: SNHLY and FYNNEI. V shed 4 bases and J shed 5 bases, with 11 bases lying between them. CDR3 loop: CASSGGFPTEAFF. Written as DNA, the CDR3 is TGTGCCAGCAGTGGGGGTTTTCCTACTGAAGCTTTCTTT.

The genes are TRBV23-1 and TRBJ1-2; D not certain. TRBV23-1 falls under the ORF class, with uncertain function. The length of the CDR3 is 15 residues. V was shortened by 3 bases and J by 3 bases, with 14 bases between the two germline ends. CDR3 bases: TGCGCCAGCAGTCAGGCGAAAGGCTACTACTATGGCTACACCTTC. This encodes CASSQAKGYYYGYTF.